These 22 T cell receptor beta chains were sequenced from one sample in a study of T cells after yellow fever vaccination. TCRdb used MiXCR to reprocess the 5' RACE reads, holding one entry per CDR3 protein. Of about 47,000 distinct CDR3 sequences in the sample, approximately 7% are singletons; the top ten hold 28%. The sample here was CD8+ T cells sorted from PBMCs, taken less than 16 days after the first yellow fever vaccination. The receptors here all came from a man younger than 35 who received the YFV17D yellow fever vaccine.

This clonotype has at least ten counts. The genes are TRBV2 and TRBJ2-7, with D perhaps TRBD1 or TRBD2 (6 bases each). Germline CDR1 and CDR2: SNHLY and FYNNEI. The CDR3 contains 16 residues. Trimming shortened V by 1 base and J by 4 bases, and 17 bases separated the two germline ends. The CDR3 nucleotides are TGTGCCAGCAGTGAAGGGGGGGCTGACGGTTATTACGAGCAGTACGTC. This sequence encodes CASSEGGADGYYEQYV.

This clonotype was recorded at least ten times. J is TRBJ2-3 and V is TRBV10-3; TRBD2 aligns across 9 bases. Germline V gene lookup returns CDR1 ENHRY and CDR2 SYGVKD. V was clipped by 4 bases and J by 2 bases; unmatched bases: 4. This CDR3 region has 15 residues. The CDR3 spells CAISGVAGDTDTQYF. Written as DNA, the CDR3 is TGTGCCATCAGTGGGGTAGCGGGGGACACAGATACGCAGTATTTT.

This clonotype occurred many times. The rearrangement links TRBV9 to TRBJ2-3; the D gene is possibly TRBD2 (5 bases). Trimming shortened V by 4 bases and J by 0 bases, and 9 bases separated the two germline ends. Germline values: CDR1 SGDLS, CDR2 YYNGEE. CDR3 length: 14 amino acids. This CDR3 is CASSHSGSTDTQYF. CDR3 sequence (DNA): TGTGCCAGCAGCCACTCGGGGAGCACAGATACGCAGTATTTT. Looking up the rest from reference TRBV9 and TRBJ2-3 gives the full variable domain: DSGVTQTPKHLITATGQRVTLRCSPRSGDLSVYWYQQSLDQGLQFLIQYYNGEERAKGNILERFSAQQFPDLHSELNLSSLELGDSALYFCASSHSGSTDTQYFGPGTRLTVL.

This clonotype was found a few times. CDR3 sequence (DNA): TGTGCCAGCAGTCCCACGGGGGCGAGCTCCTACAATGAGCAGTTCTTC. Residues: CASSPTGASSYNEQFF. V gene TRBV28 combines with J gene TRBJ2-1, with D perhaps matching TRBD1 or TRBD2 (6 bases each). CDR1 MDHEN and CDR2 SYDVKM come from the germline V gene. The CDR3 spans 16 residues. With 5 bases removed from V and 0 bases from J, the gap between germline ends came to 14 bases.

By sample share, this clonotype is medium-sized. The gene calls are TRBV4-3 and TRBJ2-2; D uncertain. Germline loops: CDR1 LGHNA, CDR2 YSLEER. This CDR3 spans 16 amino acids. Trimming cost V 1 base and J 4 bases, with 13 bases left between them. CDR3 sequence (DNA): TGCGCCAGCAGCCAAGGCGAAACGGCAACCACCGGGGAGCTGTTTTTT. Protein: CASSQGETATTGELFF.

This clonotype was counted many times. V is TRBV12-3 or TRBV12-4 and J is TRBJ1-5, with D maybe TRBD1 (6 bases). Trimming removed 1 base at V and 3 bases at J, with 7 bases between. This CDR3 has 14 residues. The CDR3 nucleotides read TGTGCCAGCAGTTTAGGGACAGTCAATCAGCCCCAGCATTTT. Translated: CASSLGTVNQPQHF.

This clonotype was recorded at least ten times. The chain couples TRBV4-1 to TRBJ2-3; a weak D match, TRBD1 (6 bases). The CDR3 is 12 residues long. Trimming stripped 1 base from V and 11 bases from J, with 10 bases between. CDR1 MGHRA and CDR2 YSYEKL come from the germline V gene. CDR3 sequence reads: CASSQGTVGQYF. In DNA form, the CDR3 reads TGCGCCAGCAGCCAAGGGACAGTTGGGCAGTATTTT.

There are many counts of this clonotype. This sequence joins TRBV6-4 and TRBJ2-1, with D hard to call. The CDR3 covers 16 residues. Trimming cost V 0 bases and J 2 bases, with 11 bases left between them. The V gene's germline CDR1 is MRHNA and CDR2 SNTAGT. The CDR3 coding sequence is TGTGCCAGCAGTGACTCGCCGGATATGACCTACAATGAGCAGTTCTTC. Translation gives CASSDSPDMTYNEQFF.

This clonotype was counted between two and nine times. The CDR3 reads CASSRSLLGAQGEKLFF. Here the CDR3 DNA reads TGTGCCAGCAGCCGGAGCCTCCTGGGGGCGCAAGGGGAAAAACTGTTTTTT. This sequence joins TRBV7-2 and TRBJ1-4, with a tentative D call TRBD1 (6 bases). Trimming took off 5 bases at V and 8 bases at J, with 24 bases between the two ends. Germline V lookup: CDR1 SGHTA, CDR2 FQGNSA. The length of the CDR3 is 17 residues.

This clonotype has a count of ten or more. The V call is TRBV13, the J call TRBJ2-1; unclear D gene. The germline V and J ends were trimmed by 0 bases and 10 bases, with 13 bases remaining between them. Germline-derived CDR1 and CDR2 are PRHDT and FYEKMQ (reference sequence). The CDR3 is made up of 14 amino acids. CDR3 in amino acids: CASSLGDPLGEQFF. CDR3 bases: TGTGCCAGCAGCTTAGGGGACCCCCTAGGGGAGCAGTTCTTC.

This clonotype was found many times. This chain connects TRBV5-1 to TRBJ2-2; 12 bases agree with TRBD1. The CDR3 is made up of 21 amino acids. Germline lookup yields CDR1 SGHRS and CDR2 YFSETQ. V was pared by 4 bases and J by 5 bases, with 21 bases of the junction left unmatched. The CDR3 loop is CASSAGTGGNRLKFGTGELFF. The DNA of the CDR3 is TGCGCCAGCAGCGCTGGGACAGGGGGCAATCGATTAAAGTTTGGAACCGGGGAGCTGTTTTTT.

This clonotype was seen many times. The rearrangement joins TRBV20-1 to TRBJ1-1; 11 bases map to TRBD1. The V segment lost 4 bases and the J segment 3 bases; nucleotides outside the gene matches: 4. CDR3 length: 14 residues. The germline CDR1 and CDR2 sequences are DFQATT and SNEGSKA (reference sequence). The CDR3 sequence is CSAKGTGGDTEAFF. In DNA form, the CDR3 reads TGCAGTGCTAAGGGGACAGGGGGGGACACTGAAGCTTTCTTT.

This clonotype is labeled medium-sized. The CDR3 protein is CATSRDWLAGGQETQYF. DNA for the CDR3: TGTGCCACCAGCAGAGATTGGCTAGCGGGGGGGCAAGAGACCCAGTACTTC. The chain employs TRBV15 and TRBJ2-5; 12 positions match TRBD2. CDR1 and CDR2 from the germline V gene are LNHNV and YYDKDF (reference sequence). V trimming: 0 bases; J trimming: 2 bases; junction bases outside the gene matches: 4. The CDR3 covers 17 residues.

Ten or more counts support this clonotype. The V gene is TRBV20-1, the J gene TRBJ2-3; no definite D call. Germline CDR1 and CDR2: DFQATT and SNEGSKA (reference sequence). V gave up 6 bases and J gave up 4 bases, with 20 bases separating them. This CDR3 has 15 amino acids. The CDR3 nucleotides are TGCAGTGCCCAGCTCTGGGCCCCTGGGGCAGATACGCAGTATTTT. Residues: CSAQLWAPGADTQYF.

Ten or more counts support this clonotype. This chain connects TRBV9 to TRBJ2-1, with 8 positions matching TRBD2. Trimming took 0 bases from V and 10 from J; bases not matched to a gene: 15. The germline V gene encodes CDR1 SGDLS and CDR2 YYNGEE. This CDR3 comprises 17 residues. The CDR3 spells CASSVETDGTRGHEQFF. The CDR3 DNA follows: TGTGCCAGCAGCGTAGAAACCGACGGGACTAGGGGACACGAGCAGTTCTTC.

This clonotype was seen many times. The CDR3 is CASSSVGASSYNEQFF. DNA for the CDR3: TGTGCCAGCAGTTCGGTCGGGGCCAGCTCCTACAATGAGCAGTTCTTC. The chain carries TRBV27 and TRBJ2-1; either TRBD1 or TRBD2 may fit D (5 bases each). With 4 bases removed from V and 0 bases from J, the gap between germline ends came to 13 bases. Looked up from germline, CDR1 is MNHEY and CDR2 is SMNVEV (reference sequence). This CDR3 comprises 16 residues.

This clonotype was detected ten times or more. This chain uses TRBV19 with TRBJ1-1; D remains unclear. Germline lookup yields CDR1 LNHDA and CDR2 SQIVND (reference sequence). The CDR3 spans 13 residues. V lost 3 bases and J lost 1, with 6 bases in between. CDR3 sequence (DNA): TGTGCCAGTAGTATTTCGGCGAACACTGAAGCTTTCTTT. Amino acids: CASSISANTEAFF.

This clonotype occurred many times. The genes are TRBV27 and TRBJ2-1; D assignment may be TRBD1 or TRBD2 (5 bases each). CDR3 length equals 14 residues. The germline V and J ends were trimmed by 6 bases and 5 bases, with 14 bases remaining between them. Looked up from germline, CDR1 is MNHEY and CDR2 is SMNVEV (reference sequence). Here the CDR3 DNA reads TGTGCCAGCAGGACGGGACGGAGTAACAATGAGCAGTTCTTC. It codes for CASRTGRSNNEQFF.

At least ten counts were recorded for this clonotype. The chain links TRBV25-1 to TRBJ1-2, with TRBD1 matching 11 bases. The junction had 0 bases not matched to a gene; V was cut back by 3 bases and J by 6 bases. The CDR3 is 13 residues long. Germline CDR1 MGHDK, CDR2 SYGVNS. CDR3 amino acids: CASSEGQGDGYTF. Written as DNA, the CDR3 is TGTGCCAGCAGTGAGGGACAGGGGGATGGCTACACCTTC.

This clonotype was detected many times. The chain is built from TRBV20-1 and TRBJ2-1, with D possibly being TRBD2 (6 bases). CDR1 is DFQATT and CDR2 is SNEGSKA in the germline V gene (reference sequence). V gave up 0 bases and J gave up 2 bases, with 11 bases separating them. The length of the CDR3 is 15 residues. CDR3 sequence reads: CSARDSAGPYNEQFF. In nucleotides, the CDR3 is TGCAGTGCTAGAGATTCGGCGGGGCCCTACAATGAGCAGTTCTTC.

This clonotype was seen many times. The V gene is TRBV7-9, the J gene TRBJ1-3; 7 nucleotides match TRBD1. This CDR3 spans 12 amino acids. In germline, CDR1 is SEHNR, CDR2 FQNEAQ (reference sequence). The junction had 3 bases not matched to a gene; V was cut back by 6 bases and J by 7 bases. CDR3 DNA sequence: TGTGCCAGCAGTCCGGACAGGAACACCATATATTTT. Amino acid sequence: CASSPDRNTIYF.

The CDR3, as DNA: TGTGCCAGTTTAACGGGCAATGAGCAGTTCTTC. Encoded protein: CASLTGNEQFF. This chain links TRBV19 with TRBJ2-1; no clear D gene. The CDR3 is 11 amino acids. Trimming removed 8 bases from V and 6 bases from J, with 8 bases in between. From germline, CDR1 is LNHDA and CDR2 SQIVND (reference sequence).